This TCR beta chain was identified in a study of monozygotic twins with inflammatory bowel disease. One entry per CDR3 protein, without DNA, is what TCRdb gives after re-calling the 5' RACE reads. This sample's table has about 160,000 distinct CDR3 sequences. Sequencing was carried out using blood. The source of this sequence is a human donor with ulcerative colitis or Crohn's disease, or a healthy co-twin of an affected twin (not recorded which).

The CDR3 reads CASSLGLAGVFPGELFF. This rearrangement joins TRBV7-6 to TRBJ2-2; TCRdb outputs TRBD2, but without DNA this stays unchecked. Germline assignment: CDR1 SGHVS and CDR2 FNYEAQ. This CDR3 is 17 amino acids long.